The clone carrying this TCR beta chain was counted once. The CDR3 spans 15 residues. Germline CDR1 SGDLS, CDR2 YYNGEE. The germline V and J ends were trimmed by 0 bases and 2 bases, with 10 bases remaining between them. The data were taken from a study of STAT5B mutations in CD4+ large granular lymphocyte leukemia. TCRdb keeps only in-frame clones here, not all; method: immunoSEQ multiplex PCR. This table holds 20,000 to 25,000 clones, about 71% found once. This chain connects TRBV9 to TRBJ2-3; D ambiguous. Sample: CD4+ T cells from blood buffy coats. This TCR derives from a human donor in good health. The CDR3 DNA reads TGTGCCAGCAGCGTAGGCAGACTCAACACAGATACGCAGTATTTT. As protein: CASSVGRLNTDTQYF. The full variable domain, rest sourced from reference TRBV9 and TRBJ2-3, is DSGVTQTPKHLITATGQRVTLRCSPRSGDLSVYWYQQSLDQGLQFLIQYYNGEERAKGNILERFSAQQFPDLHSELNLSSLELGDSALYFCASSVGRLNTDTQYFGPGTRLTVL.